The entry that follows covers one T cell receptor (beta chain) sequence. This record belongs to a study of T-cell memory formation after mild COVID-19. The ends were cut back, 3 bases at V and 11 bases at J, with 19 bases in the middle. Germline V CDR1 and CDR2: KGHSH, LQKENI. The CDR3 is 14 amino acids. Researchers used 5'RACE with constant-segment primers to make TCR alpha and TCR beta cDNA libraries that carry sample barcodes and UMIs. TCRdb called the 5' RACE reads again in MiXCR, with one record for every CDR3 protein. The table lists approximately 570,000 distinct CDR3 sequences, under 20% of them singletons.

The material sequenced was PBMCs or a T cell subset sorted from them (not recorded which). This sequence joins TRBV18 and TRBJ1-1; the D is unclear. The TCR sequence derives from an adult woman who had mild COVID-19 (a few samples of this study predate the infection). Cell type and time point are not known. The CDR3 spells CASSPRGRLEGAFF. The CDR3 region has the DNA TGTGCCAGCTCACCTCGTGGCAGGCTCGAAGGGGCTTTCTTT. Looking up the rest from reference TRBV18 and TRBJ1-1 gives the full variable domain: NAGVMQNPRHLVRRRGQEARLRCSPMKGHSHVYWYRQLPEEGLKFMVYLQKENIIDESGMPKERFSAEFPKEGPSILRIQQVVRGDSAAYFCASSPRGRLEGAFFGQGTRLTVV.